The sequence of this T cell receptor (beta chain) was determined in a study of cytomegalovirus exposure and HLA in healthy donors. Points from the study as a whole: The classifier was said to identify cytomegalovirus status with high specificity and sensitivity. An analysis done earlier found most TCR beta V segments productive about 90% or about 30% of the time. The study assumed roughly uniform donor sequencing depth for presence/absence analyses.

Per the germline V gene, CDR1 is MDHEN and CDR2 is SYDVKM. The CDR3 has 14 amino acids. J was trimmed by 2 bases and V by 5 bases; bases with no gene match: 6. Each donor was healthy, and each was a bone marrow donor. Both 60 Vbeta primers and 13 Jbeta primers went into the PCR. The protocol was immunoSEQ multiplex PCR, while the TCRdb copy is restricted to in-frame clones and leaves out a portion. The repertoire table contains around 75,000 clones. Comment on this clone: The antigen remains unidentified.

The sequenced sample consisted of PBMCs. The chain combines TRBV28 with TRBJ2-7; 7 bases fit TRBD1. The receptor comes from a man between 45 and 60 years old in good health and CMV-seropositive. CDR3 DNA: TGTGCCAGCAGTCCAGGACAGGAGCCCTACGAGCAGTACTTC. Translation gives CASSPGQEPYEQYF.